This record concerns one T cell receptor beta chain sequence. This clonotype appeared many times. No cognate antigen has been identified for it. No much larger clone exists at a distance of one base, and base qualities are not known. Trimming at the junction amounts to 1 base on V and 10 bases on J, and the germline ends lie 14 bases apart. The germline V gene gives CDR1 as SGHRS and CDR2 as YFSETQ. There are 13 amino acids in the CDR3, from cysteine to phenylalanine inclusive. Here the CDR3 DNA is all that survives: 39 bases in frame from base 1. These data come from a study of CD8 T cells in ankylosing spondylitis (dated by TCRdb to the late 2010s). A note on the overall study: To find TCR variants linked to disease, the study profiled T cell receptor beta repertoires in ankylosing spondylitis patients and healthy donors. In total, the full study cohort was made up of about 110 healthy donors and approximately 27 ankylosing spondylitis patients. Peripheral blood was sampled, and synovial fluid was additionally collected from ankylosing spondylitis patients.

The listed sequencing device is Illumina HiSeq 2500. TCR beta libraries were prepared by quantitative 5'-RACE with molecular barcodes. The paper's data handling went like this. A new computational method based on a probabilistic model of VDJ rearrangement was used to identify disease-linked TCR variants. TCRdb passed the public sequencing reads through fastp at Q25 and MiXCR, retaining productive beta sequences. Each CDR3 protein gets just one entry, which takes the most common genes and DNA from the rows behind it. These V and J calls derive from TCRdb rather than the authors' analysis. The sample table records around 150,000 distinct CDR3 sequences; more than 5.5% of these occur just once. Around 12% of the sample is in the top ten clones. Results and caveats for the whole study, not just this receptor: In peripheral blood, the disease-linked clones were found at relatively low frequencies and had a CD8+ phenotype. The disease-linked clones were reported to be significantly enriched in matched synovial fluid samples from ankylosing spondylitis patients. A TCR beta motif of several highly homologous amino acid variants appeared characteristic of blood from ankylosing spondylitis patients. Some TCR beta motif variants had previously been reported in synovial fluid and blood of reactive arthritis patients, which suggested common disease-initiation mechanisms.

The TCR originated in a female donor with ankylosing spondylitis or in good health (not recorded which). The sequenced material came from blood, either unsorted or a sorted T cell fraction (not recorded which). This chain is built from TRBV5-1 and TRBJ2-5, with TRBD2 as a weak D call on 7 bases. The sequenced DNA is TGCGCCAGCAGCTTGTCGTCCGGGGGGCTCCAGTACTTC. Its protein is CASSLSSGGLQYF.